These T cell receptor beta chains were read from a single sample in a study of OX40 agonist ivuxolimab in advanced cancers. Generated by immunoSEQ multiplex PCR, the TCRdb table keeps only in-frame clones and is missing some. Of under 75,000 clones in the sample, about 89% were seen once. This material consisted of CD4+ or CD8+ T cells sorted from blood, taken in a trial of the OX40 agonist ivuxolimab. These receptors all come from an adult with an advanced solid tumor such as melanoma, head and neck, liver or kidney cancer. The CDR3 runs from the conserved cysteine through the conserved F or W. D genes are given only for firm matches. Clone size is stated in some rows and not others, as once, few, many or a class when expanded.

TRBD2 TRBJ2-1 . TRBV10-3 TGTGCCATCAGTGAGGGTCTAGCGGGAGGGGACAATGAGCAGTTCTTC CAISEGLAGGDNEQFF
. TRBJ2-2 . TRBV12-5 TGTGCTAGTGGTTTCGTCGGGGAGCTGTTTTTT CASGFVGELFF
TRBD2 TRBJ2-1 . TRBV10-2 TGCGCCAGCAGTGGGACTAGCGGGGGGGTGGGTGAGCAGTTCTTC CASSGTSGGVGEQFF
. TRBJ2-3 . TRBV27 TGTGCCAGCAGTCCACCCACAGGGCGGGCTACGCAGTATTTT CASSPPTGRATQYF
. TRBJ1-2 . TRBV28 TGTGCCAGCAGTTTCACGGGGGCGCTTAGCTATGGCTACACCTTC CASSFTGALSYGYTF
TRBD1 TRBJ1-1 . TRBV7-2 TGTGCCAGCAGCCCGACAGGGGTCGCTAACAAAGCTTTCTTT CASSPTGVANKAFF
. TRBJ1-4 . TRBV10-3 TGTGCCACGACGGAAAGGGAGAGAGAAAAACTGTTTTTT CATTEREREKLFF
. TRBJ2-3 . TRBV7-6 TGTGCCAGCAGCGGGGCGCTGGGCGGCGGCACAGATACGCAGTATTTT CASSGALGGGTDTQYF
TRBD1 TRBJ2-2 . TRBV18 TGTGCCAGTACGGGACAGACGAACACCGGGGAGCTGTTTTTT CASTGQTNTGELFF
TRBD2 TRBJ2-5 . TRBV18 TGTGCCAGCTCACCTCGCCTAGCGGGGACACAAGAGACCCAGTACTTC CASSPRLAGTQETQYF
. TRBJ2-7 . TRBV6-5 TGTGCCAGCAAAGAACAGGGTTCAACCTACGAGCAGTACTTC CASKEQGSTYEQYF
. TRBJ2-1 . TRBV29-1 TGCAGCGTTGACCGGCGACCCGATGAGCAGTTCTTC CSVDRRPDEQFF
. TRBJ2-5 . TRBV18 TGTGCCAGCCTAGGGGTGTCGGAAGAGACCCAGTACTTC CASLGVSEETQYF
TRBD1 TRBJ1-2 . TRBV15 TGTGCCACCAGCAGAGAACAGGGGGCGAAGTATGGCTACACCTTC CATSREQGAKYGYTF
. TRBJ2-5 . TRBV10-3 TGTGCCATCAGTGGGGGAGAGACCCAGTACTTC CAISGGETQYF
. TRBJ1-1 . TRBV6-5 TGTGCCAGCAGTTACGACAGGTGGGGCACTGAAGCTTTCTTT CASSYDRWGTEAFF
. TRBJ1-1 . TRBV29-1 TGCAGCGTTCGGGCCTTTTTGGGTGAAGCTTTCTTT CSVRAFLGEAFF
TRBD1 TRBJ2-7 . TRBV4-1 TGCGCCAGCAGCGTACGACAGGGGGCGGAGGAGCAGTACTTC CASSVRQGAEEQYF
TRBD1 TRBJ2-1 . TRBV5-5 TGTGCCAGCAGCTTTTATGCGGGACAGGGGTCCAATGAGCAGTTCTTC CASSFYAGQGSNEQFF
. TRBJ2-7 . TRBV6-1 TGTGCCAGCAGTTTGTTTTACGAGCAGTACTTC CASSLFYEQYF
. TRBJ2-7 . TRBV7-2 TGTGCCAGCAGCTTAGGGGGTGGTCGGTCCTACGAGCAGTACTTC CASSLGGGRSYEQYF
TRBD2 TRBJ2-5 . TRBV6-5 TGTGCCAGCAGCCTAGCGGGGGAGACCCAAGAGACCCAGTACTTC CASSLAGETQETQYF
TRBD2 TRBJ2-5 . TRBV29-1 TGCAGCGAGCATAGCGGGGGGACCCAGTACTTC CSEHSGGTQYF
. TRBJ1-2 . TRBV18 TGTGCCAGCTCACAGGACACTCACTATGGCTACACCTTC CASSQDTHYGYTF
. TRBJ2-2 . TRBV2 TGTGCCAGCAGTGCCCCCGGGGAGCTGTTTTTT CASSAPGELFF
TRBD2 TRBJ2-5 . TRBV5-1 TGCGCCAGCAGCTCCCGAGGAAGCGGGAGGTTAGTTGGGGAAGAGACCCAGTACTTC CASSSRGSGRLVGEETQYF
TRBD2 TRBJ2-7 . TRBV29-1 TGCAGCGTTGAGTCGGGAGGCCACGAGCAGTACTTC CSVESGGHEQYF
TRBD2 TRBJ2-7 few TRBV5-4 TGTGCCAGCAGCTATAGCGGGAGCGGCTACGAGCAGTACTTC CASSYSGSGYEQYF
. TRBJ2-7 once TRBV27 TGTGCCAGCAGTTTATCAGTCGCGGGTCCCTTCGAGCAGTACTTC CASSLSVAGPFEQYF
TRBD2 TRBJ2-3 . TRBV5-8 TGTGCCAGCAGCCAAGATCTTAGGCGGTCTAGCGGGAGTACAGATACGCAGTATTTT CASSQDLRRSSGSTDTQYF
. TRBJ2-2 . TRBV14 TGTGCCAGCAGCCAAGATCTCCCGGAAGAGGGTTCCGGGGAGCTGTTTTTT CASSQDLPEEGSGELFF